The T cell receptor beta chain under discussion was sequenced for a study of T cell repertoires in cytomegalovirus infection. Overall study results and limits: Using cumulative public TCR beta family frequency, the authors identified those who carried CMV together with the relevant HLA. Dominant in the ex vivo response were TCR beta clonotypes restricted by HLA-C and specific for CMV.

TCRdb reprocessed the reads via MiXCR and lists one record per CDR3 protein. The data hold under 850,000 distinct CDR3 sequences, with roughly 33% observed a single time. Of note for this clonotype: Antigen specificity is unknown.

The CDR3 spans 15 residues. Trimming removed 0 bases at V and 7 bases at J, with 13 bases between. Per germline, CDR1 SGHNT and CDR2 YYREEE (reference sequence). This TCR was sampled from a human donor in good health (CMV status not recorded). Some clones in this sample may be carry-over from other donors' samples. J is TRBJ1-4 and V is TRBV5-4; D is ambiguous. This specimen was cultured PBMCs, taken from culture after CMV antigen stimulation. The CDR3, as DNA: TGTGCCAGCAGCTTGGCTGTCGATGGAGGTGAAAAACTGTTTTTT. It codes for CASSLAVDGGEKLFF.